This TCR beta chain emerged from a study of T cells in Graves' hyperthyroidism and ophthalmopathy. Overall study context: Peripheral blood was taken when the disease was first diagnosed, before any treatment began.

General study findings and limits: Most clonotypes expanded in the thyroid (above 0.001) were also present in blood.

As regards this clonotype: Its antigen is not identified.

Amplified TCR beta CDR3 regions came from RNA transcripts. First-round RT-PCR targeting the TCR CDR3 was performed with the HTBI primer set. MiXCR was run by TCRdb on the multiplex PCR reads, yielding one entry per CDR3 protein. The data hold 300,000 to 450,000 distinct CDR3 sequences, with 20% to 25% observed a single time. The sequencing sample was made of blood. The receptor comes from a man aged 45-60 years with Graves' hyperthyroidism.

The CDR3, as DNA: TGTGCCAGCTCAGAGGGGGGCCGCCGTCCCACAGATACGCAGTATTTT. Protein sequence: CASSEGGRRPTDTQYF. The V call is TRBV18, the J call TRBJ2-3, with D tentatively TRBD1 or TRBD2 (6 bases each). The CDR3 totals 16 residues. Trimming cost V 5 bases and J 2 bases, with 17 bases left between them. CDR1 and CDR2 (germline): KGHSH, LQKENI.